One and the same sample provided the 31 T cell receptor beta chains below, sequenced in a study of cytomegalovirus exposure and HLA in healthy donors (TCRdb year 2017). Library creation used the immunoSEQ multiplex PCR assay. For the multiplex PCR, a mixture combining 60 forward primers for TCR Vbeta segments and 13 reverse primers for TCR Jbeta segments was used. TCRdb retrieved this table from immuneACCESS and kept in-frame rearrangements only. Not all clones are present; in checked studies, unresolved V genes account for under half, and no reason is known for the remainder. The sample table lists fewer than 200,000 clones, more than 80% of them with a count of one. The ten largest clones represent around 7.7% of the sample. The sample consisted of PBMCs. The receptor set was obtained from a woman between 25 and 40 years old in good health and CMV-seropositive.

This chain links TRBV27 with TRBJ2-7, with a weak D call TRBD1 (5 bases). Germline V gene data show CDR1 as MNHEY and CDR2 as SMNVEV (reference sequence). This CDR3 has 13 residues. Trimming shortened V by 2 bases and J by 4 bases, and 9 bases separated the two germline ends. CDR3 nucleotides: TGTGCCAGCAGTTTACATCAGGGTTACGAGCAGTACTTC. Amino acids: CASSLHQGYEQYF.

The chain has TRBV4-2 and TRBJ1-1; TRBD1 aligns across 9 bases. V lost 5 bases and J lost 5; bases outside the gene matches: 9. CDR3 length: 15 residues. Germline CDR1 is LGHNA and CDR2 is YNFKEQ. The CDR3 DNA is TGTGCCAGCAGCAAAGCCGCGGACAGGGGAACTGAAGCTTTCTTT. It translates to CASSKAADRGTEAFF.

The gene calls are TRBV27 and TRBJ2-3; the match to TRBD1 covers 9 bases. CDR1 is MNHEY and CDR2 is SMNVEV in the germline V gene (reference sequence). The CDR3 runs to 15 residues. Trimming took 6 bases from V and 6 from J; bases not matched to a gene: 10. Here the CDR3 DNA reads TGTGCCAGCAGGGCGCGGACAGGGGCGCTGGATACGCAGTATTTT. Translation gives CASRARTGALDTQYF.

This chain joins TRBV28 and TRBJ1-5, with 9 nucleotides matching TRBD1. This CDR3 has 15 residues. CDR1 is MDHEN and CDR2 is SYDVKM in the germline V gene. Trimming removed 5 bases from V and 3 bases from J; junction bases left unmatched: 5. In DNA, the CDR3 is TGTGCCAGCAGTCTACAGGGGGCCCTCAATCAGCCCCAGCATTTT. This encodes CASSLQGALNQPQHF. Full variable domain (missing parts from reference TRBV28 and TRBJ1-5): DVKVTQSSRYLVKRTGEKVFLECVQDMDHENMFWYRQDPGLGLRLIYFSYDVKMKEKGDIPEGYSVSREKKERFSLILESASTNQTSMYLCASSLQGALNQPQHFGDGTRLSIL.

This chain links TRBV25-1 with TRBJ2-5; 10 bases are a match to TRBD1. V lost 7 bases to trimming and J lost 1 base; unmatched junction nucleotides: 6. CDR1 and CDR2 (germline): MGHDK, SYGVNS. This CDR3 region has 15 residues. The CDR3 DNA reads as TGTGCCAGCACCTCGGACAGGGGGGCCCAAGAGACCCAGTACTTC. Its protein is CASTSDRGAQETQYF.

The gene calls are TRBV29-1 and TRBJ1-1; weak D call: TRBD1 (5 bases). Germline V gives CDR1 SQVTM, CDR2 ANQGSEA. The V gene lost 7 bases and the J gene lost 4 bases, with 13 bases spanning the gap. This CDR3 has 12 amino acids. This CDR3 is CSANPGRTEAFF. The CDR3 DNA reads as TGCAGCGCCAACCCAGGGCGCACTGAAGCTTTCTTT.

The chain joins TRBV27 to TRBJ1-3; D gene ambiguous. The germline V gene has CDR1 MNHEY and CDR2 SMNVEV (reference sequence). The CDR3 extends over 14 amino acids. V was cut by 5 bases and J by 0 bases, with 8 bases left in between. The CDR3: CASSPQSSGNTIYF. CDR3 in DNA: TGTGCCAGCAGTCCACAGAGCTCTGGAAACACCATATATTTT.

The rearrangement links TRBV6-6 to TRBJ1-5; TRBD1 might be the D (6 bases). CDR1 MNHNY and CDR2 SVGAGI come from the germline V gene (reference sequence). The germline V and J ends were trimmed by 6 bases and 5 bases, with 20 bases remaining between them. The CDR3 length is 16 residues. The chain's CDR3 is CASRHQAGGDHQPQHF. The DNA for the CDR3 is TGTGCCAGCAGACACCAGGCGGGGGGCGATCATCAGCCCCAGCATTTT.

The rearrangement links TRBV11-2 to TRBJ1-2; 8 bases fit TRBD1. This CDR3 has 14 amino acids. V shed 6 bases and J 4 bases; nucleotides not matched to a gene: 7. Germline V gives CDR1 SGHAT, CDR2 FQNNGV. CDR3 DNA: TGTGCCAGCAGTCCTCAGGGGGCGAGCTATGGCTACACCTTC. Protein: CASSPQGASYGYTF. The whole variable domain, remainder taken from reference TRBV11-2 and TRBJ1-2, is EAGVAQSPRYKIIEKRQSVAFWCNPISGHATLYWYQQILGQGPKLLIQFQNNGVVDDSQLPKDRFSAERLKGVDSTLKIQPAKLEDSAVYLCASSPQGASYGYTFGSGTRLTVV.

The chain employs TRBV2 and TRBJ1-5; D is uncertain. The V gene's germline CDR1 is SNHLY and CDR2 FYNNEI. There are 17 residues in the CDR3. V was cut by 4 bases and J by 5 bases, with 21 bases left in between. The CDR3 is CASSGVGYRREDQPQHF. The CDR3, as DNA: TGTGCCAGCAGTGGAGTCGGATATCGACGGGAAGATCAGCCCCAGCATTTT.

The chain recombines TRBV11-2 with TRBJ1-6; 8 bases fit TRBD1. The germline gives CDR1 SGHAT, CDR2 FQNNGV. The CDR3 covers 14 residues. Trimming at V came to 5 bases and at J to 7 bases, leaving 4 bases not matched to a gene. The CDR3 region is CASSVTGENSPLHF. DNA for the CDR3: TGTGCCAGCAGCGTGACAGGGGAGAATTCACCCCTCCACTTT.

V gene TRBV28 combines with J gene TRBJ1-2; TRBD1 matches at 8 bases. The CDR3 is 14 amino acids. The ends lost 7 bases at V and 2 bases at J; junction bases unmatched: 6. Germline V gene lookup returns CDR1 MDHEN and CDR2 SYDVKM. CDR3 loop: CASITGGRNYGYTF. Written as DNA, the CDR3 is TGTGCCAGCATCACAGGGGGACGGAACTATGGCTACACCTTC.

The chain combines TRBV5-6 with TRBJ2-2, with 8 bases aligning to TRBD2. Germline CDR1 and CDR2: SGHDT and YYEEEE. The CDR3 is made up of 16 amino acids. V shed 0 bases and J 0 bases; nucleotides not matched to a gene: 1. The chain's CDR3 is CASSLGAGANTGELFF. CDR3 nucleotide sequence: TGTGCCAGCAGCTTGGGAGCGGGGGCGAACACCGGGGAGCTGTTTTTT.

The V gene is TRBV30, the J gene TRBJ1-2, with no clear D. Trimming took off 6 bases at V and 3 bases at J, with 20 bases between the two ends. CDR3 size: 15 residues. Germline V gives CDR1 GTSNPN, CDR2 SVGIG (reference sequence). In DNA, the CDR3 is TGTGCCTGCCCCGGAAACTATTTCGGGTACTATGGCTACACCTTC. Protein: CACPGNYFGYYGYTF.

The chain couples TRBV4-3 to TRBJ2-5; 7 bases fit TRBD1. The end of the DNA is better explained by TRBJ2-7, so the J call may be wrong. CDR1 and CDR2 from the germline V gene are LGHNA and YSLEER. The CDR3 sequence is 15 residues long. The CDR3 nucleotides read TGCGCCAGCAGCCAGGATTTTGACAGGGCCGGCGAGCAGTACTTC. Translated: CASSQDFDRAGEQYF.

This chain joins TRBV9 and TRBJ2-1; tentative D call: TRBD2 (7 bases). The CDR3 spans 15 residues. Per the germline V gene, CDR1 is SGDLS and CDR2 is YYNGEE. V was cut by 0 bases and J by 2 bases, with 9 bases left in between. DNA of the CDR3: TGTGCCAGCAGCGTAGTGGGGGGGCCCTACAATGAGCAGTTCTTC. Translated: CASSVVGGPYNEQFF.

V and J are TRBV7-8 and TRBJ1-5; D is uncertain. The CDR3 runs 15 residues. CDR1 is SGHVS, CDR2 FQNEAQ, per germline. V lost 3 bases and J 0 bases, leaving 9 bases between the germline ends. Here the CDR3 reads CASSLREHSNQPQHF. The CDR3 DNA reads TGTGCCAGCAGCTTGCGAGAGCATAGCAATCAGCCCCAGCATTTT.

On this clone itself: At one boundary the junction diverges from the germline segment, which might be a read error. The chain has TRBV4-2 and TRBJ2-1; 8 bases line up with TRBD2. Germline-derived CDR1 and CDR2 are LGHNA and YNFKEQ. The CDR3 runs 16 residues. CDR3 sequence: CASSLPGGLAYNEQLF. The DNA of the CDR3 is TGTGCCAGCAGCCTACCCGGAGGACTAGCCTACAATGAGCAGCTCTTC.

The chain couples TRBV6-4 to TRBJ1-6, with D possibly TRBD1 on 5 matching bases. The V and J ends lost 6 bases and 7 bases respectively, with 10 bases between them. Germline V gives CDR1 MRHNA, CDR2 SNTAGT. The CDR3 length is 13 residues. The CDR3 DNA sequence: TGTGCCAGCAGCGACAGCTCCAATTCACCCCTCCACTTT. Translated, it gives CASSDSSNSPLHF.

The rearrangement joins TRBV29-1 to TRBJ2-3; 7 bases align to TRBD1. From germline, CDR1 is SQVTM and CDR2 ANQGSEA. The length of the CDR3 is 16 residues. J gave up 2 bases and V 0 bases, and 8 bases lay outside the gene matches. In nucleotides, the CDR3 is TGCAGCGTTGAAGATGGCCAGGGACAGATCACAGATACGCAGTATTTT. It specifies CSVEDGQGQITDTQYF.

The chain has TRBV5-5 and TRBJ1-2; no clear D. This CDR3 comprises 12 residues. In germline, CDR1 is SGHKS, CDR2 YYEKEE (reference sequence). Trimming took 2 bases from V and 3 from J, leaving 5 bases between them. The DNA for the CDR3 is TGTGCCAGCAGCTTACCGGACTATGGCTACACCTTC. Protein product: CASSLPDYGYTF. Drawing the rest from reference TRBV5-5 and TRBJ1-2, the complete variable domain is DAGVTQSPTHLIKTRGQQVTLRCSPISGHKSVSWYQQVLGQGPQFIFQYYEKEERGRGNFPDRFSARQFPNYSSELNVNALLLGDSALYLCASSLPDYGYTFGSGTRLTVV.

This clone was found a few times. The chain employs TRBV5-1 and TRBJ2-3; 7 nucleotides match TRBD1. With V trimmed by 1 base and J by 0 bases, 2 bases remained unmatched. From germline, CDR1 is SGHRS and CDR2 YFSETQ. This CDR3 is built from 15 residues. CDR3 nucleotides: TGCGCCAGCAGCTTGACGACAGGGAGCACAGATACGCAGTATTTT. It translates to CASSLTTGSTDTQYF.

The chain has TRBV4-1 and TRBJ2-3; possible D gene TRBD2, 5 bases. The germline V gene has CDR1 MGHRA and CDR2 YSYEKL. The CDR3 is 15 amino acids. Between the trimmed V and J ends, which lost 4 bases and 2 bases, there was a span of 13 bases. The CDR3 sequence is CASSPAMRATDTQYF. CDR3 nucleotide sequence: TGCGCCAGCAGCCCGGCGATGAGGGCCACAGATACGCAGTATTTT.

This sequence joins TRBV2 and TRBJ1-1; D call uncertain. Trimming left V 6 bases short and J 0 bases short, with 14 bases between. The germline V gene has CDR1 SNHLY and CDR2 FYNNEI. The CDR3 runs 15 residues. The CDR3 loop reads CASSRSGQLNTEAFF. The CDR3 DNA follows: TGTGCCAGCAGCCGCTCTGGGCAGCTGAACACTGAAGCTTTCTTT.

The chain recombines TRBV9 with TRBJ1-1, with D unclear. CDR3 length equals 14 residues. V gave up 0 bases and J gave up 0 bases, with 6 bases separating them. The germline V gene has CDR1 SGDLS and CDR2 YYNGEE. CDR3 coding DNA: TGTGCCAGCAGCGTAGGGCGGCTGAACACTGAAGCTTTCTTT. The encoded protein is CASSVGRLNTEAFF.

Within the sample, this clone is medium-sized. The chain combines TRBV28 with TRBJ1-6; a possible D gene is TRBD1 (6 bases). The V and J ends lost 3 bases and 7 bases respectively, with 10 bases between them. Germline assignment: CDR1 MDHEN and CDR2 SYDVKM. The CDR3 runs 14 residues. The CDR3 nucleotides read TGTGCCAGCAGTTTGTGGCAGGGGAATTCACCCCTCCACTTT. This translates into CASSLWQGNSPLHF.

The CDR3 loop is CASSLSFGLRDTQYF. The DNA of the CDR3 is TGCGCCAGCAGCTTGTCATTTGGCCTGAGGGATACGCAGTATTTT. The genes are TRBV5-1 and TRBJ2-3; D is unresolved. The CDR3 has 15 amino acids. The ends were cut back, 1 base at V and 6 bases at J, with 15 bases in the middle. Germline-derived CDR1 and CDR2 are SGHRS and YFSETQ.

As to this clone: At the DNA level, this CDR3 is encoded by other sequences in the same sample as well. The CDR3, as DNA: TGTGCCAGCAGCGTAGGAGGTGGAGGGAATCAGCCCCAGCATTTT. As protein: CASSVGGGGNQPQHF. The chain carries TRBV9 and TRBJ1-5; D unclear. Trimming stripped 0 bases from V and 4 bases from J, with 11 bases between. This CDR3 spans 15 amino acids. CDR1 is SGDLS, CDR2 YYNGEE, per germline.

The DNA for the CDR3 is TGTGCCAGCAGCTCAGGGACTGAAGCTTTCTTT. This gives the protein CASSSGTEAFF. V gene TRBV6-5 combines with J gene TRBJ1-1, with D tentatively TRBD1 (5 bases). V was trimmed by 6 bases and J by 5 bases, leaving 7 bases between them. CDR1 and CDR2 (germline): MNHEY, SVGAGI. The CDR3 is 11 amino acids.

The rearrangement links TRBV9 to TRBJ1-1, with D uncertain. Germline loops: CDR1 SGDLS, CDR2 YYNGEE. Trimming removed 4 bases at V and 3 bases at J, with 10 bases between. The CDR3 contains 13 residues. CDR3 region: CASSSSGYTEAFF. CDR3 DNA: TGTGCCAGCAGCTCTTCGGGGTACACTGAAGCTTTCTTT.

V usage is TRBV5-6 and J usage is TRBJ1-1; D possibly corresponds to TRBD1 (6 bases). CDR1 and CDR2 (germline): SGHDT, YYEEEE. The CDR3 is 15 amino acids. V was cut by 0 bases and J by 4 bases, with 13 bases left in between. CDR3: CASSLVPGEATEAFF. CDR3 sequence (DNA): TGTGCCAGCAGCTTGGTACCAGGGGAAGCCACTGAAGCTTTCTTT.